One and the same sample provided the 13 T cell receptor beta chains below, sequenced in a study of monozygotic twins with inflammatory bowel disease. TCRdb reprocessed the 5' RACE reads; each CDR3 protein has one entry and no DNA is given. This listing includes roughly 120,000 distinct CDR3 sequences. The sample consisted of blood. These receptor sequences come from a human donor with ulcerative colitis or Crohn's disease, or a healthy co-twin of an affected twin (not recorded which).

The V and J genes are TRBV7-9 and TRBJ2-5; TCRdb names TRBD1, which stays unverified in the absence of DNA. Per germline, CDR1 SEHNR and CDR2 FQNEAQ (reference sequence). The CDR3 covers 15 residues. CDR3 loop: CASSESTGARETQYF.

V usage is TRBV7-2 and J usage is TRBJ1-5; TCRdb picks TRBD1, but there is no DNA to check that call. Germline CDR1 SGHTA, CDR2 FQGNSA. The CDR3 consists of 14 residues. This CDR3 is CASSLRQGDQPQHF. The full variable domain, in which reference TRBV7-2 and TRBJ1-5 provide the parts outside the CDR3, is GAGVSQSPSNKVTEKGKDVELRCDPISGHTALYWYRQSLGQGLEFLIYFQGNSAPDKSGLPSDRFSAERTGGSVSTLTIQRTQQEDSAVYLCASSLRQGDQPQHFGDGTRLSIL.

The V call is TRBV20-1, the J call TRBJ2-7; TCRdb outputs TRBD1, but without DNA this stays unchecked. Germline assignment: CDR1 DFQATT and CDR2 SNEGSKA (reference sequence). This CDR3 is 16 amino acids long. The CDR3 loop is CSASYAVGTVTYEQYF.

This rearrangement joins TRBV7-2 to TRBJ2-7. The CDR3 covers 14 residues. CDR1 is SGHTA, CDR2 FQGNSA, per germline. CDR3 residues: CASSISGRAYEQYF.

The chain couples TRBV29-1 to TRBJ2-1. The germline CDR1 and CDR2 sequences are SQVTM and ANQGSEA. The CDR3 consists of 13 residues. CDR3 protein: CSVDWSSYNEQFF.

CDR3 in amino acids: CASSLAANNSPLHF. The chain uses TRBV12-3 or TRBV12-4 and TRBJ1-6. There are 14 residues in the CDR3.

The gene calls are TRBV4-3 and TRBJ2-5. Germline lookup yields CDR1 LGHNA and CDR2 YSLEER. This CDR3 has 14 amino acids. The CDR3: CASSQDSSPETQYF.

The rearrangement joins TRBV27 to TRBJ2-1. Germline V CDR1 and CDR2: MNHEY, SMNVEV (reference sequence). The CDR3 contains 13 residues. This CDR3 reads CASQESSYNEQFF.

V gene TRBV6-4 combines with J gene TRBJ1-5; TCRdb indicates TRBD1, and absent DNA this call remains unverified. CDR3 length: 19 amino acids. Germline V lookup: CDR1 MRHNA, CDR2 SNTAGT. CDR3 sequence reads: CASSADRGHVEYGNQPQHF.

CDR3 protein: CASSLRAPGEREETQYF. The chain links TRBV13 to TRBJ2-5; without DNA, the TCRdb call of TRBD2 cannot be checked. The germline V gene has CDR1 PRHDT and CDR2 FYEKMQ (reference sequence). The CDR3 runs 17 residues.

The V and J genes are TRBV4-2 and TRBJ2-1; lacking DNA, the TRBD2 call made by TCRdb goes unchecked. The CDR3 spans 12 residues. Germline loops: CDR1 LGHNA, CDR2 YNFKEQ. CDR3 sequence: CASSQRAAEQFF.

The V and J genes are TRBV5-1 and TRBJ2-7; the D call of TRBD1 rests on TCRdb alone, since no DNA is present to check it. This CDR3 has 15 amino acids. The germline gives CDR1 SGHRS, CDR2 YFSETQ. The CDR3 is CASTFGGDRAYEQYF.

The genes are TRBV20-1 and TRBJ2-1; TCRdb lists TRBD2, though no DNA is available to test this call. This CDR3 comprises 14 residues. CDR1 and CDR2 (germline): DFQATT, SNEGSKA (reference sequence). CDR3: CSASPGTSYNEQFF.